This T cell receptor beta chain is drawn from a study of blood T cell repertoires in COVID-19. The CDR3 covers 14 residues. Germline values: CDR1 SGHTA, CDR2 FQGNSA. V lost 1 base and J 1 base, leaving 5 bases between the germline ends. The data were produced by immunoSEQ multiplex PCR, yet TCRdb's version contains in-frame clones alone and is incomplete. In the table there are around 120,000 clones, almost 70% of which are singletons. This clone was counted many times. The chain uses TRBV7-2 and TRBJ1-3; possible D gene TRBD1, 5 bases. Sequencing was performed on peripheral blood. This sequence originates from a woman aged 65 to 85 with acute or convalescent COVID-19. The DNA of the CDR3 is TGTGCCAGCAGCTTAGGACAGTCTGGAAACACCATATATTTT. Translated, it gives CASSLGQSGNTIYF. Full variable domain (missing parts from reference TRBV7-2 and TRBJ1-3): GAGVSQSPSNKVTEKGKDVELRCDPISGHTALYWYRQSLGQGLEFLIYFQGNSAPDKSGLPSDRFSAERTGGSVSTLTIQRTQQEDSAVYLCASSLGQSGNTIYFGEGSWLTVV.